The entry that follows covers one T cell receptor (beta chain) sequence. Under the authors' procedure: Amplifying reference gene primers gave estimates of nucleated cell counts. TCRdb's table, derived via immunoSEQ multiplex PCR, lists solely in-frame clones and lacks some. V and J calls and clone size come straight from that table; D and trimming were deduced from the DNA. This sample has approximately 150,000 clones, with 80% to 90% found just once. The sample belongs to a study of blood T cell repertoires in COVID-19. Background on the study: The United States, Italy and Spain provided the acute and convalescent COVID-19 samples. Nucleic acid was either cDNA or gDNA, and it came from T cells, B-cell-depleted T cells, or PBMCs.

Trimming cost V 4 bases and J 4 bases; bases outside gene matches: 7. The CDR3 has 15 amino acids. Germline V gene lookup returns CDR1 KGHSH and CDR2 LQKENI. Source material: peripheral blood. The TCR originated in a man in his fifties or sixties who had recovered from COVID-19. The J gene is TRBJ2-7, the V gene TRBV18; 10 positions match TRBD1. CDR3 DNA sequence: TGTGCCAGCTCACGGAGACAGGGGGCGGTTTACGAGCAGTACTTC. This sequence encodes CASSRRQGAVYEQYF.